These T cell receptor beta chains were read from a single sample in a study of cytomegalovirus exposure and HLA in healthy donors. Sequencing used immunoSEQ multiplex PCR; TCRdb keeps in-frame clones, though not all of them. Among around 100,000 clones listed, about 66% were seen once. The material sequenced was PBMCs. These receptors originate from a man under 40 in good health and CMV-seronegative. Each CDR3 is given with its conserved first and last residue. The order of the fields is CDR3 DNA, CDR3 protein, J gene, V gene, clone size, D gene. D genes are given only for firm matches. The listing skips clone size in some rows; elsewhere it reads once, few, many or a size class.

CDR3nt: TGCAGTGGGCAGGCGCACACTGAAGCTTTCTTT
CDR3aa: CSGQAHTEAFF
j_gene: TRBJ1-1
v_gene: TRBV20-1
abundance: -
d_gene: -

CDR3nt: TGTGCCAGCAGTCCCATATCCCCGGGACAGGGGGACTACGAGCAGTACTTC
CDR3aa: CASSPISPGQGDYEQYF
j_gene: TRBJ2-7
v_gene: TRBV27
abundance: once
d_gene: TRBD1

CDR3nt: TGTGCCAGCACCGGACGGGGGGAAGCTTTCTTT
CDR3aa: CASTGRGEAFF
j_gene: TRBJ1-1
v_gene: TRBV6-5
abundance: -
d_gene: -

CDR3nt: TGTGCCAGCAGCTTAGAAGGTCGCGGGGGGTCCCAAGAGACCCAGTACTTC
CDR3aa: CASSLEGRGGSQETQYF
j_gene: TRBJ2-5
v_gene: TRBV7-2
abundance: -
d_gene: TRBD2

CDR3nt: TGCGCCAGCAGCTTTCAAGCGGCTTCCACAGATACGCAGTATTTT
CDR3aa: CASSFQAASTDTQYF
j_gene: TRBJ2-3
v_gene: TRBV5-1
abundance: -
d_gene: -

CDR3nt: TGTGCCAGCAGCCCTGACAGAGCTGGAAACACCATATATTTT
CDR3aa: CASSPDRAGNTIYF
j_gene: TRBJ1-3
v_gene: TRBV7-2
abundance: -
d_gene: -

CDR3nt: TGTGCCAGCAGCCGTTCCGGGAACTCCTACGAGCAGTACTTC
CDR3aa: CASSRSGNSYEQYF
j_gene: TRBJ2-7
v_gene: TRBV7-2
abundance: once
d_gene: -

CDR3nt: TGTGCCAGCAGTTCCCCGGGACTAGCGATTACGCCCGGGGAGCTGTTTTTT
CDR3aa: CASSSPGLAITPGELFF
j_gene: TRBJ2-2
v_gene: TRBV28
abundance: -
d_gene: TRBD2

CDR3nt: TGTGCCTGGAGTTTACCAGGGGGCTGGTACGAGCAGTACTTC
CDR3aa: CAWSLPGGWYEQYF
j_gene: TRBJ2-7
v_gene: TRBV30
abundance: -
d_gene: TRBD1

CDR3nt: TGTGCTAGTGGTTTGCCCCCAAACTACGAGCAGTACTTC
CDR3aa: CASGLPPNYEQYF
j_gene: TRBJ2-7
v_gene: TRBV12-5
abundance: -
d_gene: -

CDR3nt: TGTGCCAGCAGTGGGCCCGGGACAGGGGTGATGACTGAAGCTTTCTTT
CDR3aa: CASSGPGTGVMTEAFF
j_gene: TRBJ1-1
v_gene: TRBV6-1
abundance: -
d_gene: TRBD1

CDR3nt: TGTGCCAGCAGTTTCCGTCAGGGCACCGGGGAGCTGTTTTTT
CDR3aa: CASSFRQGTGELFF
j_gene: TRBJ2-2
v_gene: TRBV7-2
abundance: -
d_gene: -

CDR3nt: TGCAGGGCAGGGTCCCCATGGGAGTTCTTC
CDR3aa: CRAGSPWEFF
j_gene: TRBJ2-1
v_gene: TRBV29-1
abundance: -
d_gene: -

CDR3nt: TGTGCCAGCAGCGTCGCCGGGACAGGGTTGCAAATCTTGAGTGGCTACACCTTC
CDR3aa: CASSVAGTGLQILSGYTF
j_gene: TRBJ1-2
v_gene: TRBV7-9
abundance: -
d_gene: TRBD1

CDR3nt: TGTGCCAGCAGTCGACAGTCAACTAATGAAAAACTGTTTTTT
CDR3aa: CASSRQSTNEKLFF
j_gene: TRBJ1-4
v_gene: TRBV6-5
abundance: -
d_gene: -

CDR3nt: TGCAGCGTTGAAACCTTTAGCGGGCCTTACGAGCAGTACTTC
CDR3aa: CSVETFSGPYEQYF
j_gene: TRBJ2-7
v_gene: TRBV29-1
abundance: -
d_gene: TRBD2

CDR3nt: TGTGCCAGCAGCTTGGTCGCTAGCGAGCAGTACTTC
CDR3aa: CASSLVASEQYF
j_gene: TRBJ2-7
v_gene: TRBV5-4
abundance: few
d_gene: -

CDR3nt: TGCGCCAGCAGTCACTCCCCGCTAGGGAGGACTGAAGCTTTCTTT
CDR3aa: CASSHSPLGRTEAFF
j_gene: TRBJ1-1
v_gene: TRBV23-1
abundance: -
d_gene: -

CDR3nt: TGTTCCAGCAGCTCAGGTGTAGGCGAGCAGTACTTC
CDR3aa: CSSSSGVGEQYF
j_gene: TRBJ2-7
v_gene: TRBV7-9
abundance: -
d_gene: -

CDR3nt: TGTGCCAGCAGTTACTGGGGCTCCAATGAAAAACTGTTTTTT
CDR3aa: CASSYWGSNEKLFF
j_gene: TRBJ1-4
v_gene: TRBV6-5
abundance: few
d_gene: -

CDR3nt: TGTGCCTGGAGTGAGCGGACAGGAGGGTCTTTCTTT
CDR3aa: CAWSERTGGSFF
j_gene: TRBJ1-1
v_gene: TRBV30
abundance: -
d_gene: TRBD1

CDR3nt: TGTGCCAGCAGCTCAGCCTGGACTTCAACCTACGAGCAGTACTTC
CDR3aa: CASSSAWTSTYEQYF
j_gene: TRBJ2-7
v_gene: TRBV7-9
abundance: -
d_gene: -

CDR3nt: TGCGCCAGCAGCCGAGTGACAGGGGGAGGGACTGAAGCTTTCTTT
CDR3aa: CASSRVTGGGTEAFF
j_gene: TRBJ1-1
v_gene: TRBV5-1
abundance: few
d_gene: TRBD1

CDR3nt: TGTGCCAGCAGCCGCGAAACCGGACAGGGAGGGGGCTACACCTTC
CDR3aa: CASSRETGQGGGYTF
j_gene: TRBJ1-2
v_gene: TRBV13
abundance: few
d_gene: TRBD1

CDR3nt: TGTGCCAGCAGCTCCGGACAGGGCGGTCAGCCCCAGCATTTT
CDR3aa: CASSSGQGGQPQHF
j_gene: TRBJ1-5
v_gene: TRBV7-9
abundance: -
d_gene: TRBD1

CDR3nt: TGTGCCAGCAGTTGGATTAGGAAACAGTCTTTAGGTGGCTACACCTTC
CDR3aa: CASSWIRKQSLGGYTF
j_gene: TRBJ1-2
v_gene: TRBV6-6
abundance: few
d_gene: -

CDR3nt: TGCGCCAGCAGCCCCCAGACGGGGATGAACACTGAAGCTTTCTTT
CDR3aa: CASSPQTGMNTEAFF
j_gene: TRBJ1-1
v_gene: TRBV5-1
abundance: -
d_gene: -

CDR3nt: TGCAGCGTTGAAGATCGGAGACTTCAGCGCACAGATACGCAGTATTTT
CDR3aa: CSVEDRRLQRTDTQYF
j_gene: TRBJ2-3
v_gene: TRBV29-1
abundance: -
d_gene: -